This TCR beta chain came from a study of OX40 agonist ivuxolimab in advanced cancers. Study summary: In this trial design, patients received ivuxolimab intravenously at 0.01 to 10 mg/kg every 2 weeks.

Produced via immunoSEQ multiplex PCR; TCRdb's table is partial and in-frame only. The table shows 70,000 to 95,000 clones, with roughly 83% occurring only once. V was cut by 4 bases and J by 5 bases, with 14 bases left in between. Germline values: CDR1 LNHNV, CDR2 YYDKDF (reference sequence). The CDR3 is 14 amino acids. Blood sampling was done at baseline, cycle 4 day 1, and cycle 7 day 1. This sample comprised CD4+ or CD8+ T cells sorted from blood, obtained in a trial of the OX40 agonist ivuxolimab. The rearrangement joins TRBV15 to TRBJ1-1; D gene unclear. The receptor comes from an adult with an advanced solid tumor such as melanoma, head and neck, liver or kidney cancer. CDR3 amino acids: CATSTRFKGTEAFF. DNA for the CDR3: TGTGCCACCAGCACAAGATTTAAGGGAACTGAAGCTTTCTTT.